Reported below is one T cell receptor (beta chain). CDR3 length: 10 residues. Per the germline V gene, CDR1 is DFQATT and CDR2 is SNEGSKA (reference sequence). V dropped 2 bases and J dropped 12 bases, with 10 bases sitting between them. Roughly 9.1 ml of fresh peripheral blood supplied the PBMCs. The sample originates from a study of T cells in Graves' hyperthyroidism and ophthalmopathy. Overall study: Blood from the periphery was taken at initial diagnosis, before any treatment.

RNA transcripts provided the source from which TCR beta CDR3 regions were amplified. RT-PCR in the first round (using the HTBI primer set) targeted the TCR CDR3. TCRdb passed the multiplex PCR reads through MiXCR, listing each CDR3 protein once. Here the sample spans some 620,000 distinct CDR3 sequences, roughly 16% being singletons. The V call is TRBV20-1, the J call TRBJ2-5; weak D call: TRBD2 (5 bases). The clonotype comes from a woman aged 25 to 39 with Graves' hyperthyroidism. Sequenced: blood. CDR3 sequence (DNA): TGCAGTGCTAGAAATGGGCGGGAGTACTTC. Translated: CSARNGREYF.